The 21 T cell receptor beta chains below were found in one sample sequenced in a study of blood T cell repertoires in COVID-19. Here immunoSEQ multiplex PCR was the method, and the copy in TCRdb shows in-frame clones only, minus some. This table holds approximately 80,000 clones, about 85% found once. Specimen: peripheral blood. The receptors stem from a woman in her 70s with acute or convalescent COVID-19.

This chain links TRBV6-6 with TRBJ2-1; D gene ambiguous. Germline V gives CDR1 MNHNY, CDR2 SVGAGI (reference sequence). This CDR3 is built from 15 residues. The ends were cut back, 0 bases at V and 1 base at J, with 7 bases in the middle. The CDR3 loop reads CASSYSTVSYNEQFF. The CDR3 nucleotides are TGTGCCAGCAGTTACTCAACAGTTTCCTACAATGAGCAGTTCTTC.

The chain joins TRBV5-1 to TRBJ1-1; 10 nucleotides line up with TRBD1. V was clipped by 5 bases and J by 7 bases; unmatched bases: 8. The CDR3 runs 14 residues. CDR1 and CDR2 from the germline V gene are SGHRS and YFSETQ. The CDR3 loop is CASSPTGGLVEAFF. Written as DNA, the CDR3 is TGCGCCAGCAGTCCGACAGGGGGCCTTGTTGAAGCTTTCTTT.

The chain is built from TRBV6-6 and TRBJ2-2, with 11 bases matching TRBD1. Trimming at V came to 4 bases and at J to 6 bases, leaving 7 bases not matched to a gene. This CDR3 comprises 16 residues. Germline CDR1 is MNHNY and CDR2 is SVGAGI (reference sequence). CDR3 coding DNA: TGTGCCAGCAGTTCCCCCGGGACAGGGGGTTCCGGGGAGCTGTTTTTT. Protein sequence: CASSSPGTGGSGELFF.

The count of this clone is one. This rearrangement joins TRBV28 to TRBJ2-5; 7 positions match TRBD1. The length of the CDR3 is 17 residues. V dropped 4 bases and J dropped 4; count of bases not matched to a gene: 15. Germline assignment: CDR1 MDHEN and CDR2 SYDVKM. In nucleotides, the CDR3 is TGTGCCAGCAGTTCCGCCGATCCCCGACAGGGATTAGAGACCCAGTACTTC. Protein product: CASSSADPRQGLETQYF.

This clone has only a few counts. This chain links TRBV18 with TRBJ1-4; D may be TRBD1 (6 bases). Per germline, CDR1 KGHSH and CDR2 LQKENI. This CDR3 has 12 residues. Trimming shortened V by 5 bases and J by 17 bases, and 18 bases separated the two germline ends. CDR3 sequence (DNA): TGTGCCAGCTCATCTCAGGGGTGGACTCTCTTTTTT. It encodes CASSSQGWTLFF.

The genes are TRBV28 and TRBJ1-2, with 7 bases that match TRBD1. This CDR3 spans 15 amino acids. Germline CDR1 MDHEN, CDR2 SYDVKM. V was pared by 7 bases and J by 8 bases, with 16 bases of the junction left unmatched. Here the CDR3 DNA reads TGTGCCAGCACCACCTCCGGCCAGGGGGTAGGGGGCTACACCTTC. Encoded protein: CASTTSGQGVGGYTF.

J is TRBJ1-1 and V is TRBV7-2, with TRBD1 matching over 7 bases. The CDR3 contains 15 residues. Germline CDR1 is SGHTA and CDR2 is FQGNSA. Trimming cost V 5 bases and J 6 bases; bases outside gene matches: 12. CDR3 in amino acids: CASSIRASGGSEAFF. For the CDR3, the DNA is TGTGCCAGCAGCATTCGTGCTTCAGGGGGGTCTGAAGCTTTCTTT.

The genes are TRBV5-4 and TRBJ2-5; 7 bases align to TRBD1. The J segment lost 2 bases and the V segment lost 4 bases, leaving 5 bases of the junction unmatched. The CDR3 sequence is 14 residues long. Germline-derived CDR1 and CDR2 are SGHNT and YYREEE (reference sequence). This CDR3 is CASSDGTAQETQYF. In nucleotides, the CDR3 is TGTGCCAGCAGCGACGGGACAGCACAAGAGACCCAGTACTTC.

The rearrangement links TRBV5-1 to TRBJ1-2; no clear D gene. This CDR3 is 16 amino acids long. The germline V gene has CDR1 SGHRS and CDR2 YFSETQ. V shed 4 bases and J shed 0 bases, with 16 bases lying between them. CDR3 residues: CASSPNSARANYGYTF. Written as DNA, the CDR3 is TGCGCCAGCAGCCCGAACTCCGCCCGAGCTAACTATGGCTACACCTTC. Supplemented by reference TRBV5-1 and TRBJ1-2, the full variable domain reads KAGVTQTPRYLIKTRGQQVTLSCSPISGHRSVSWYQQTPGQGLQFLFEYFSETQRNKGNFPGRFSGRQFSNSRSEMNVSTLELGDSALYLCASSPNSARANYGYTFGSGTRLTVV.

The rearrangement joins TRBV10-3 to TRBJ1-5; possible D gene TRBD1, 6 bases. The CDR3 totals 13 residues. Germline lookup yields CDR1 ENHRY and CDR2 SYGVKD. Between the trimmed V and J ends, which lost 11 bases and 4 bases, there was a span of 15 bases. This CDR3 reads CAARRQENQPQHF. The CDR3 nucleotides are TGTGCCGCCAGGAGACAGGAGAATCAGCCCCAGCATTTT.

The chain employs TRBV7-8 and TRBJ1-5; D not resolved. V was clipped by 5 bases and J by 5 bases, with 10 bases between them. CDR1 SGHVS and CDR2 FQNEAQ come from the germline V gene. This CDR3 is 13 amino acids long. The CDR3 nucleotides are TGTGCCAGCAGCCGAGATTTCGATCAGCCCCAGCATTTT. Translated, it gives CASSRDFDQPQHF.

This rearrangement joins TRBV7-6 to TRBJ1-5; weak D call: TRBD1 (5 bases). The CDR3 runs to 13 residues. V was clipped by 3 bases and J by 5 bases, with 8 bases between them. From germline, CDR1 is SGHVS and CDR2 FNYEAQ. Here the CDR3 reads CASSLWGDQPQHF. The DNA of the CDR3 is TGTGCCAGCAGCTTGTGGGGCGATCAGCCCCAGCATTTT.

The rearrangement links TRBV7-3 to TRBJ2-3; 10 bases align to TRBD2. Germline V gives CDR1 SGHTA, CDR2 FQGTGA. V shed 6 bases, J shed 8 bases, and the junction held 11 bases outside the gene matches. The CDR3 consists of 15 residues. The CDR3 here is CASSVERGGQRTQYF. The CDR3 DNA follows: TGTGCCAGCAGTGTTGAGCGGGGGGGACAACGTACGCAGTATTTT.

This clone was observed a single time. The chain uses TRBV30 and TRBJ1-2; D is uncertain. The V gene lost 2 bases and the J gene lost 6 bases, with 19 bases spanning the gap. The length of the CDR3 is 15 residues. Germline assignment: CDR1 GTSNPN and CDR2 SVGIG (reference sequence). The CDR3 nucleotides are TGTGCCTGGAGTTCGATTCCCCCGCGAATAGATGGCTACACCTTC. Translated, it gives CAWSSIPPRIDGYTF.

The chain employs TRBV7-3 and TRBJ2-3; a weak D match, TRBD1 (6 bases). Germline CDR1 and CDR2: SGHTA and FQGTGA. The CDR3 has 14 amino acids. Trimming left V 5 bases short and J 4 bases short, with 13 bases between. The CDR3 protein is CASSPQGRADTQYF. In nucleotides, the CDR3 is TGTGCCAGCAGCCCACAGGGTAGGGCAGATACGCAGTATTTT. The full variable domain, in which reference TRBV7-3 and TRBJ2-3 provide the parts outside the CDR3, is GAGVSQTPSNKVTEKGKYVELRCDPISGHTALYWYRQSLGQGPEFLIYFQGTGAADDSGLPNDRFFAVRPEGSVSTLKIQRTERGDSAVYLCASSPQGRADTQYFGPGTRLTVL.

The chain combines TRBV7-9 with TRBJ2-1; D not certain. The CDR3 has 13 amino acids. V was shortened by 5 bases and J by 8 bases, with 13 bases between the two germline ends. Germline V gene data show CDR1 as SEHNR and CDR2 as FQNEAQ (reference sequence). Written as DNA, the CDR3 is TGTGCCAGCAGCCCCCGGTCTTACCATGAGCAGTTCTTC. It specifies CASSPRSYHEQFF.

The chain carries TRBV20-1 and TRBJ1-5; perhaps TRBD1 as D (6 bases). This CDR3 has 14 residues. Germline CDR1 reads DFQATT; CDR2 reads SNEGSKA (reference sequence). The V end was cut by 3 bases, the J end by 2 bases, with 11 bases between. Written as DNA, the CDR3 is TGCAGTGCTAGTACCAGGGGAGGCAATCAGCCCCAGCATTTT. Residues: CSASTRGGNQPQHF.

This rearrangement joins TRBV5-1 to TRBJ1-1; D is unclear. Trimming cost V 5 bases and J 6 bases, with 17 bases left between them. The CDR3 covers 14 residues. Germline assignment: CDR1 SGHRS and CDR2 YFSETQ. CDR3 nucleotide sequence: TGCGCCAGCAGTTCCATTGGGGTGGGAGCTGAAGCTTTCTTT. It codes for CASSSIGVGAEAFF.

This chain links TRBV5-1 with TRBJ2-5, with 12 nucleotides matching TRBD2. The germline CDR1 and CDR2 sequences are SGHRS and YFSETQ. V trimming: 4 bases; J trimming: 4 bases; junction bases outside the gene matches: 5. The CDR3 runs 15 residues. The chain's CDR3 is CASSQTSGGAETQYF. The CDR3 DNA reads as TGCGCCAGCAGCCAGACTAGCGGGGGTGCAGAGACCCAGTACTTC.

This clone was seen only once. The rearrangement joins TRBV7-9 to TRBJ1-1, with 7 bases aligning to TRBD1. The ends lost 3 bases at V and 1 base at J; junction bases unmatched: 5. The germline V gene has CDR1 SEHNR and CDR2 FQNEAQ (reference sequence). The CDR3 is 15 amino acids. Here the CDR3 reads CASSLPGTANTEAFF. The CDR3 DNA is TGTGCCAGCAGCTTGCCCGGGACAGCGAACACTGAAGCTTTCTTT.

This chain connects TRBV12-3 or TRBV12-4 to TRBJ1-5, with 7 nucleotides matching TRBD1. There are 13 residues in the CDR3. J was trimmed by 7 bases and V by 4 bases; bases with no gene match: 4. CDR3 protein: CASSSTGVQPQHF. The CDR3, as DNA: TGTGCCAGCAGTTCTACAGGGGTCCAGCCCCAGCATTTT.